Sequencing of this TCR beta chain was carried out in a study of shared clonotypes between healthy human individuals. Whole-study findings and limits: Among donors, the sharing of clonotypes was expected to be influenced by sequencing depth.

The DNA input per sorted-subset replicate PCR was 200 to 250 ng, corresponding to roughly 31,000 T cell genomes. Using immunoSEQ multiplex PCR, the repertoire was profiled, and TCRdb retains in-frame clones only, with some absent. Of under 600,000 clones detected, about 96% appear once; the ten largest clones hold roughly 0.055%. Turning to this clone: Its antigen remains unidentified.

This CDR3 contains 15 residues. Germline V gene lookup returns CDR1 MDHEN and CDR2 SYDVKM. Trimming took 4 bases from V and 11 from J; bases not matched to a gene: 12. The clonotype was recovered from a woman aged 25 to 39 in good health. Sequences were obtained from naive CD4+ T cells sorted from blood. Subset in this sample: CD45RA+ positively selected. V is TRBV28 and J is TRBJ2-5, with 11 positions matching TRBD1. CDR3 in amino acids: CASSSDGQGAREQYF. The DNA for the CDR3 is TGTGCCAGCAGTTCAGACGGACAGGGGGCGCGGGAGCAGTACTTC.